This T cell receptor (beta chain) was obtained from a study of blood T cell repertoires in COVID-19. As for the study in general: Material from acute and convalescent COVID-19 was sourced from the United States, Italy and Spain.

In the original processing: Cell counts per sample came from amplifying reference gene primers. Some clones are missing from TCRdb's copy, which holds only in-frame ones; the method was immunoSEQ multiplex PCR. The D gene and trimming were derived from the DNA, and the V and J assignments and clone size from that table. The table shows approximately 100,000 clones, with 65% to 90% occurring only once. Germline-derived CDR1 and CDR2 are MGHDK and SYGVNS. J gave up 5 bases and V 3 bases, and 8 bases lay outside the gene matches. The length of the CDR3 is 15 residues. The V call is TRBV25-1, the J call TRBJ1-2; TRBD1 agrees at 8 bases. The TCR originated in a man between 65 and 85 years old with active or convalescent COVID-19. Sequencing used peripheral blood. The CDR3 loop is CASSDVGDRGYGYTF. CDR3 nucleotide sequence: TGTGCCAGCAGTGATGTTGGAGACAGGGGATATGGCTACACCTTC.